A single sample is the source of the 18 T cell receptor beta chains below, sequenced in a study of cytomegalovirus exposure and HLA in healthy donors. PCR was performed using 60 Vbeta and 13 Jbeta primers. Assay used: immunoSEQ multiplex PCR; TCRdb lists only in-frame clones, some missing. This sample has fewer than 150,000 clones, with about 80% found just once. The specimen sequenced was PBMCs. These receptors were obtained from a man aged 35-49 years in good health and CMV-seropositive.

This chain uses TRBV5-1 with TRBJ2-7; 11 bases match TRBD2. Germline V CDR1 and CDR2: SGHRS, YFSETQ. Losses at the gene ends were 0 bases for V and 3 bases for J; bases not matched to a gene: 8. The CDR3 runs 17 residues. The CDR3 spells CASSLGRLAGTNYEQYF. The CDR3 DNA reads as TGCGCCAGCAGCTTGGGGCGACTAGCGGGGACGAACTACGAGCAGTACTTC.

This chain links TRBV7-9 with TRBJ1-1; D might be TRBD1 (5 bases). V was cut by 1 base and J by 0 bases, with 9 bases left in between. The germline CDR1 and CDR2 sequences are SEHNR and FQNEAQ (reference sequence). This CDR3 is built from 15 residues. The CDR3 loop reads CASSLVGGLNTEAFF. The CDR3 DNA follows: TGTGCCAGCAGCTTAGTTGGGGGGTTGAACACTGAAGCTTTCTTT.

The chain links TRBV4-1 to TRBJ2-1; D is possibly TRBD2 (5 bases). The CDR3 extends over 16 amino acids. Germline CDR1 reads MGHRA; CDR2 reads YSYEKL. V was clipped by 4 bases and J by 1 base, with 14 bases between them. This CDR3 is CASSRNPAESYNEQFF. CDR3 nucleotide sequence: TGCGCCAGCAGCCGAAATCCAGCGGAGTCCTACAATGAGCAGTTCTTC.

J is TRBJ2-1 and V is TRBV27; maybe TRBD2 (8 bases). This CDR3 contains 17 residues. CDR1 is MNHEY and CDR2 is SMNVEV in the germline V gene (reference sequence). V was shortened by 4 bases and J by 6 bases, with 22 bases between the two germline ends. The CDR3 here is CASSSREGAVPFNEQFF. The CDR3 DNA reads TGTGCCAGCAGTTCCCGGGAGGGGGCAGTCCCCTTCAATGAGCAGTTCTTC.

In DNA, the CDR3 is TGTGCCTGGAGTGTTCTGGCGGGGGGCTACACCTTC. Translated: CAWSVLAGGYTF. V gene TRBV30 combines with J gene TRBJ1-2, with no clear D. Trimming cost V 0 bases and J 8 bases, with 10 bases left between them. CDR3 size: 12 residues. Germline V gene lookup returns CDR1 GTSNPN and CDR2 SVGIG (reference sequence). The full variable domain, its missing parts supplied by reference TRBV30 and TRBJ1-2, is SQTIHQWPATLVQPVGSPLSLECTVEGTSNPNLYWYRQAAGRGLQLLFYSVGIGQISSEVPQNLSASRPQDRQFILSSKKLLLSDSGFYLCAWSVLAGGYTFGSGTRLTVV.

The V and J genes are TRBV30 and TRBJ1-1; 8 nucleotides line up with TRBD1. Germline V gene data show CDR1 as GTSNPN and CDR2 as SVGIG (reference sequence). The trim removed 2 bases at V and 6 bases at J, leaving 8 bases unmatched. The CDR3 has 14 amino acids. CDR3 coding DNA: TGTGCCTGGAGTCCCAAGGACAGGGAAGCTGAAGCTTTCTTT. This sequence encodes CAWSPKDREAEAFF.

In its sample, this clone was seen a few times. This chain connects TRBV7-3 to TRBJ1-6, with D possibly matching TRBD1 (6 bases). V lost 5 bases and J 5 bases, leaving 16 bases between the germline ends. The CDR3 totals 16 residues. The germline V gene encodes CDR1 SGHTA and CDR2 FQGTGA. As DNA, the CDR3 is TGTGCCAGCAGCGTTAACGGTAGGGGGAATAATTCACCCCTCCACTTT. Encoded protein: CASSVNGRGNNSPLHF.

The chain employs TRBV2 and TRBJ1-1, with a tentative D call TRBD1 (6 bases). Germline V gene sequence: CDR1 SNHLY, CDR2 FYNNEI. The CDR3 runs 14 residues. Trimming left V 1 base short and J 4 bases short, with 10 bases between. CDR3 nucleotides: TGTGCCAGCAGTGAAGATGGGGGGGCCACTGAAGCTTTCTTT. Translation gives CASSEDGGATEAFF.

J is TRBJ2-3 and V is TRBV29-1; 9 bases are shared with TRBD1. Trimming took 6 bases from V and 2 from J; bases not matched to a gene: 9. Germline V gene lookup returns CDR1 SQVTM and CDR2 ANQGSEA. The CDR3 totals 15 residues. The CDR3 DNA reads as TGCAGCGTAGAGAACAGGGGGCACTCCACAGATACGCAGTATTTT. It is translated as CSVENRGHSTDTQYF.

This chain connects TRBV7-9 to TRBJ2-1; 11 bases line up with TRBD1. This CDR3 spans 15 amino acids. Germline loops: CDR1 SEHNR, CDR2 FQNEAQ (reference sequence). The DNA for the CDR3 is TGTTCCCTAGAGGGGGGGACAGGGGGTTTAGATGAGCAGTTCTTC. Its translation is CSLEGGTGGLDEQFF. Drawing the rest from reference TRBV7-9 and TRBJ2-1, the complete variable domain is DTGVSQNPRHKITKRGQNVTFRCDPISEHNRLYWYRQTLGQGPEFLTYFQNEAQLEKSRLLSDRFSAERPKGSFSTLEIQRTEQGDSAMYLCSLEGGTGGLDEQFFGPGTRLTVL.

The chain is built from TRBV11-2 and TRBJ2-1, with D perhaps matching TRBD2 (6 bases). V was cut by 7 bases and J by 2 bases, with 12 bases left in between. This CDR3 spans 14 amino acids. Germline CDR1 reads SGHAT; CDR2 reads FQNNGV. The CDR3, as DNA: TGTGCCAGCACCCTTAGCGGCCCCTACAATGAGCAGTTCTTC. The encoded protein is CASTLSGPYNEQFF.

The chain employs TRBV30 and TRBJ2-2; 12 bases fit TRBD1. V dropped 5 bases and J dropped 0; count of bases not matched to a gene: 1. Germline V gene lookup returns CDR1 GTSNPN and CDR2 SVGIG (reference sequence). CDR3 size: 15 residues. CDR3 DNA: TGTGCCTGGCGGGACAGGGGGCCGAACACCGGGGAGCTGTTTTTT. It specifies CAWRDRGPNTGELFF.

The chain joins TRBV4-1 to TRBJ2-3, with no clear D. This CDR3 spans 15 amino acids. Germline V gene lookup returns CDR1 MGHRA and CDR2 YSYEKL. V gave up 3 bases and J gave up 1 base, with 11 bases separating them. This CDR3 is CASSHLGAGTDTQYF. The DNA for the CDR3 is TGCGCCAGCAGCCACCTCGGAGCAGGCACAGATACGCAGTATTTT.

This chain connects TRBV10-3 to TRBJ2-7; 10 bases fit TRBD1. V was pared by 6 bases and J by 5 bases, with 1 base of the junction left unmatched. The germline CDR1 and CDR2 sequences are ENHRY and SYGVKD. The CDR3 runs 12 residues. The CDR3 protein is CAIRGQGNEQYF. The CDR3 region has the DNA TGTGCCATCAGGGGACAGGGGAACGAGCAGTACTTC.

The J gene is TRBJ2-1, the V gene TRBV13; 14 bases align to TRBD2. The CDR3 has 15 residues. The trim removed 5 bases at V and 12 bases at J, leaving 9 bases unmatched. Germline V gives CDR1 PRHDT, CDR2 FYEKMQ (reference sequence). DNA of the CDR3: TGTGCCAGCAGCACAGGGGGACTAGCGGGAGTGGCGCAGTTCTTC. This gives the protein CASSTGGLAGVAQFF.

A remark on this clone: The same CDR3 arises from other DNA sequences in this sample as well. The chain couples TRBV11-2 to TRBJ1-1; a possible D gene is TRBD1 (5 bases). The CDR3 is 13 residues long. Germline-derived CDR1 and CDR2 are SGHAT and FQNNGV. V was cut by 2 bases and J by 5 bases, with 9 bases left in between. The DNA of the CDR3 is TGTGCCAGCAGCTTACGGGGGGGTACTGAAGCTTTCTTT. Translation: CASSLRGGTEAFF.

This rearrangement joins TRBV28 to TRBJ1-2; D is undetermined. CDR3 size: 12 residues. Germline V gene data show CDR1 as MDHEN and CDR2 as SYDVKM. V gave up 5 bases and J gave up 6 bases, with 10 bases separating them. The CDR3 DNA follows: TGTGCCAGCAGTCTTGTGAGGAATGGCTACACCTTC. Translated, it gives CASSLVRNGYTF.

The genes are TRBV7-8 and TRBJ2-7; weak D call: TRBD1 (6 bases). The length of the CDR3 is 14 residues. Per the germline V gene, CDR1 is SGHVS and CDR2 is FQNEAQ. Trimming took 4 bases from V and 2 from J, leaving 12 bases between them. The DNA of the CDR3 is TGTGCCAGCAGCTCCTGGACAGAAGCCTACGAGCAGTACTTC. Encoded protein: CASSSWTEAYEQYF.